This TCR beta chain emerged from a study of vaccination and CD4 T cells after COVID-19. Study at large: Six men and four women formed the convalescents, two being Hispanic. Cultures designated as controls were supplied with a CEFX pool, an HIV-1 Nef pool, or no peptide.

Concerning this clonotype: Its matching antigen is unknown.

Sequencing of DNA taken from cultured CD4+ T cells relied on the Oncomine TCR Beta short-read assay. In TCRdb, the PCR reads were re-called with MiXCR into one record per CDR3 protein. The sample lists more than 20,000 distinct CDR3 sequences; around 60% were seen once. Treatment noted: 10-day PBMC culture with coronavirus spike peptide pools or control peptides (ViraFEST assay). Cultures used 1.5 million to 2.5 million PBMCs per well, approximately 9.2 IU/ml IL-2 and about 10 ug/ml peptides. V was trimmed by 3 bases and J by 7 bases, leaving 19 bases between them. CDR1 is MNHNS, CDR2 SASEGT, per germline. The CDR3 extends over 17 amino acids.

The specimen was CD4+ T cells from blood, cultured in vitro, collected after SARS-CoV-2 vaccination. This clonotype originated in a human donor who received a COVID-19 vaccine. The J gene is TRBJ1-6, the V gene TRBV6-1; D might be TRBD1 (6 bases). The CDR3: CASSEGAGGNKNSPLHF. Written as DNA, the CDR3 is TGTGCCAGCAGTGAGGGGGCGGGGGGGAACAAGAATTCACCCCTCCACTTT.